By share, the clone carrying this T cell receptor (beta chain) counts as medium-sized (0.01 to 0.1%). This specimen comes from a study of immune reconstitution after stem cell transplant in scleroderma. Germline assignment: CDR1 DFQATT and CDR2 SNEGSKA (reference sequence). The V and J ends lost 8 bases and 10 bases respectively, with 23 bases between them. The CDR3 extends over 13 amino acids. TCRdb processed the RT-PCR reads anew with MiXCR; each CDR3 protein has one entry. The table lists several thousand distinct CDR3 sequences, 7.5% to 9% of them singletons. The TCR sequence derives from a male donor with systemic sclerosis. The chain has TRBV20-1 and TRBJ1-2; tentative D call: TRBD1 (6 bases). Sampling was conducted before or after autologous hematopoietic stem cell transplantation (not recorded which). The CDR3 loop reads CSTKPGYREDYTF. CDR3 DNA sequence: TGCAGTACTAAACCAGGATACAGGGAGGACTACACCTTC.